Below are 13 T cell receptor beta chains sequenced from a single sample in a study of blood T cells in healthy people across ages. Combining a sample-barcoded 5' primer with a J-beta primer mix, a second PCR ran for roughly 7 to 12 cycles. One entry per CDR3 protein results from TCRdb running MiXCR on the 5' RACE reads. The sample gives 1.2 million to 1.5 million distinct CDR3 sequences, around 55% of which show up once; more than 6% is in the top ten. The sample consisted of blood. The source of these receptors is a man younger than 35 in good health.

This rearrangement joins TRBV20-1 to TRBJ2-1; 11 bases agree with TRBD2. J gave up 3 bases and V 0 bases, and 7 bases lay outside the gene matches. CDR1 and CDR2 from the germline V gene are DFQATT and SNEGSKA (reference sequence). The CDR3 consists of 17 residues. The CDR3 reads CSARDKGLADLYNEQFF. In DNA, the CDR3 is TGCAGTGCTAGAGATAAGGGACTAGCGGACCTCTACAATGAGCAGTTCTTC.

This clonotype came up a few times. This rearrangement joins TRBV10-3 to TRBJ2-5; 7 bases agree with TRBD1. V shed 5 bases and J 4 bases; nucleotides not matched to a gene: 7. CDR1 is ENHRY, CDR2 SYGVKD, per germline. This CDR3 has 14 amino acids. The CDR3 protein is CAISTQDRTETQYF. CDR3 DNA sequence: TGTGCCATCAGTACTCAGGACAGGACAGAGACCCAGTACTTC.

The J gene is TRBJ2-3, the V gene TRBV4-2; possible D gene TRBD2, 6 bases. The CDR3 runs 16 residues. The V gene lost 3 bases and the J gene lost 0 bases, with 13 bases spanning the gap. Per germline, CDR1 LGHNA and CDR2 YNFKEQ. The CDR3 sequence is CASSHKSGYSTDTQYF. The CDR3 bases are TGTGCCAGCAGCCATAAGAGCGGGTATAGCACAGATACGCAGTATTTT.

Remarks on this clonotype: Germline is not matched at one junction end, which may reflect a read error. CDR3: CATIRTDQGNEQFF. As DNA, the CDR3 is TGTGCCACCATCAGAACAGACCAGGGCAATGAGCAGTTCTTC. This chain links TRBV15 with TRBJ2-1; D may be TRBD1 (5 bases). CDR3 length: 14 residues. CDR1 LNHNV and CDR2 YYDKDF come from the germline V gene (reference sequence).

V and J are TRBV6-2 or TRBV6-3 and TRBJ2-4; D ambiguous. Near its end, the DNA agrees better with TRBJ2-7, so the J call may be wrong. Germline V lookup: CDR1 MNHEY, CDR2 SVGEGT. The length of the CDR3 is 14 residues. The CDR3 protein is CASTPVSTVYEQYF. The CDR3, as DNA: TGTGCCAGCACCCCCGTGAGTACCGTGTACGAGCAGTACTTC.

V is TRBV9 and J is TRBJ2-7; D is possibly TRBD2 (5 bases). The germline V gene encodes CDR1 SGDLS and CDR2 YYNGEE. This CDR3 region has 15 residues. The V gene lost 3 bases and the J gene lost 7 bases, with 20 bases spanning the gap. The CDR3 DNA sequence: TGTGCCAGCAGCGCCCGACCGGGATCTGGCCTAGAGCAGTACTTC. It specifies CASSARPGSGLEQYF. The full variable domain, its missing parts supplied by reference TRBV9 and TRBJ2-7, is DSGVTQTPKHLITATGQRVTLRCSPRSGDLSVYWYQQSLDQGLQFLIQYYNGEERAKGNILERFSAQQFPDLHSELNLSSLELGDSALYFCASSARPGSGLEQYFGPGTRLTVT.

This clonotype has just a few counts. The chain couples TRBV15 to TRBJ2-7, with D possibly TRBD2 on 6 matching bases. V was pared by 3 bases and J by 10 bases, with 28 bases between. The CDR3 is 17 residues long. Germline-derived CDR1 and CDR2 are LNHNV and YYDKDF (reference sequence). The CDR3 loop reads CATSSKAGTEDYESQYF. For the CDR3, the DNA is TGTGCCACCAGCAGCAAGGCGGGGACGGAAGATTACGAGTCTCAGTACTTC.

V and J are TRBV20-1 and TRBJ1-2, with D possibly TRBD1 on 6 matching bases. V was cut by 1 base and J by 7 bases, with 19 bases left in between. Germline V lookup: CDR1 DFQATT, CDR2 SNEGSKA (reference sequence). The CDR3 has 15 residues. The CDR3 DNA follows: TGCAGTGCTAGAGGACGCACAGGGATCTTGGGTGGCTACACCTTC. Amino acid sequence: CSARGRTGILGGYTF.

This chain connects TRBV13 to TRBJ2-1, with 12 bases aligning to TRBD2. Germline V gene lookup returns CDR1 PRHDT and CDR2 FYEKMQ (reference sequence). V gave up 5 bases and J gave up 4 bases; unmatched junction bases: 6. CDR3 size: 16 residues. The CDR3 DNA sequence: TGTGCCAGCAGCCCCCGGACTAGCGGGGATTACAATGAGCAGTTCTTC. Translating gives CASSPRTSGDYNEQFF.

This chain uses TRBV20-1 with TRBJ2-1; 10 bases align to TRBD2. CDR3 size: 14 residues. Trimming removed 5 bases from V and 10 bases from J; junction bases left unmatched: 11. CDR1 and CDR2 (germline): DFQATT, SNEGSKA (reference sequence). The CDR3 DNA follows: TGCAGTGCTCAAGATGAGCGGGGGGGCCGGGAGCAGTTCTTC. Its translation is CSAQDERGGREQFF.

The chain has TRBV11-1 and TRBJ2-1; no clear D. The CDR3 length is 18 residues. Germline V gives CDR1 SGHAT, CDR2 FQDESV (reference sequence). Trimming cost V 4 bases and J 0 bases, with 19 bases left between them. CDR3 in DNA: TGTGCCAGCAGCTCTCTACGCAGTTACACGGCCTCCTACAATGAGCAGTTCTTC. This translates into CASSSLRSYTASYNEQFF.

This chain uses TRBV29-1 with TRBJ2-1; D may be TRBD1 or TRBD2 (5 bases each). CDR3 size: 12 residues. Between the trimmed V and J ends, which lost 5 bases and 13 bases, there was a span of 18 bases. Germline V CDR1 and CDR2: SQVTM, ANQGSEA. The CDR3 DNA is TGCAGCGTTACACCCTCCGGGGACGTACAGTTCTTC. This translates into CSVTPSGDVQFF.

This rearrangement joins TRBV15 to TRBJ2-5; 9 bases map to TRBD1. Judging by the DNA end, TRBJ2-7 fits better; the J call may be wrong. CDR1 is LNHNV, CDR2 YYDKDF, per germline (reference sequence). The CDR3 has 14 amino acids. The CDR3 DNA reads TGTGCCACCAGCAGAGACGGGACAGGGTCCGAGCAGTACTTC. It translates to CATSRDGTGSEQYF.